What follows are 10 T cell receptor beta chains derived from one specimen sequenced in a study of patients and donors after allogeneic stem cell transplantation (dated by TCRdb to the early 2020s). Receptor libraries were prepared by RT-PCR. The listed sequencing device is NextSeq 550. TCRdb handled the public reads itself, with Q25 trimming in fastp and clone calling in MiXCR, and kept productive beta chains. Entries that share a CDR3 protein sequence are merged under the most common genes and DNA. The sample profile shows about 150,000 distinct CDR3 sequences; about two fifths of them were found once. In total, the top ten clones hold 50% of the sample. Sequenced input: blood, either unsorted or a sorted T cell fraction (not recorded which). The receptors originated from a human donor who was either an allogeneic HSCT recipient or a stem cell or donor lymphocyte infusion donor (not recorded which). It is not recorded whose cells these are; they may come from a transplant donor.

On this clonotype: The junction shows a germline mismatch at one end, possibly a read error. The rearrangement joins TRBV12-3 or TRBV12-4 to TRBJ1-3; possibly TRBD1 for D (5 bases). This CDR3 is built from 16 residues. CDR3 DNA: TGTGCCAGCAGCCTTAGAGGGACCGAGAGGGGAAACACCATATATTTC. Translating gives CASSLRGTERGNTIYF.

V usage is TRBV2 and J usage is TRBJ1-1; D is unclear. Germline V CDR1 and CDR2: SNHLY, FYNNEI. This CDR3 has 13 amino acids. Trimming removed 1 base from V and 1 base from J, with 4 bases in between. The CDR3, as DNA: TGTGCCAGCAGTGAAGAGGGGAACACTGAAGCTTTCTTT. It translates to CASSEEGNTEAFF.

The CDR3 sequence is CASSLPGPPTGGYTF. Here the CDR3 DNA reads TGTGCCAGCAGTTTACCCGGACCCCCCACCGGGGGCTACACCTTC. The gene calls are TRBV12-3 or TRBV12-4 and TRBJ1-2; unclear D gene. V was trimmed by 2 bases and J by 8 bases, leaving 18 bases between them. This CDR3 contains 15 residues.

V and J are TRBV7-2 and TRBJ2-5, with D possibly matching TRBD1 (6 bases). Germline CDR1 and CDR2: SGHTA and FQGNSA. V lost 2 bases to trimming and J lost 4 bases, with 11 bases between them. The CDR3 consists of 14 residues. As DNA, the CDR3 is TGTGCCAGCAGCTTAAGGGGGACGAGAGAGACCCAGTACTTC. Protein: CASSLRGTRETQYF.

This clonotype was seen ten or more times. The chain is built from TRBV5-1 and TRBJ1-1; 9 bases align to TRBD1. CDR1 SGHRS and CDR2 YFSETQ come from the germline V gene. The CDR3 has 14 amino acids. V dropped 5 bases and J dropped 7; count of bases not matched to a gene: 9. The CDR3 protein is CASSVDRGHDEAFF. The CDR3 nucleotides are TGCGCCAGCAGTGTGGACAGGGGACATGATGAAGCTTTCTTT.

In the case of this clonotype: An end of the junction does not agree with germline; a read error may underlie this. The chain has TRBV11-2 and TRBJ1-1; 7 positions agree with TRBD1. The CDR3 length is 16 residues. From germline, CDR1 is SGHAT and CDR2 FQNNGV. As DNA, the CDR3 is TGTGCCAGCAGCTTAGTCTGGCAGGGGGTGAACACTGAATCTTTCTTT. Translation gives CASSLVWQGVNTESFF.

CDR3 DNA sequence: TGTGCCAGCAGCGTAGAGGAAGGCACTGAAGCTTTCTTT. Translating it yields CASSVEEGTEAFF. V is TRBV9 and J is TRBJ1-1; D is unresolved. Per germline, CDR1 SGDLS and CDR2 YYNGEE. CDR3 length: 13 residues. Trimming cost V 0 bases and J 4 bases, with 7 bases left between them.

The V and J genes are TRBV5-1 and TRBJ1-1, with 7 bases fitting TRBD1. CDR1 and CDR2 from the germline V gene are SGHRS and YFSETQ. Germline trimming cut 0 bases from V and 5 bases from J; bases unmatched to any gene: 7. There are 15 residues in the CDR3. The chain's CDR3 is CASSLEAGGWTEAFF. The DNA of the CDR3 is TGCGCCAGCAGCTTGGAGGCAGGGGGATGGACTGAAGCTTTCTTT. The variable domain in full, completed from reference TRBV5-1 and TRBJ1-1, reads KAGVTQTPRYLIKTRGQQVTLSCSPISGHRSVSWYQQTPGQGLQFLFEYFSETQRNKGNFPGRFSGRQFSNSRSEMNVSTLELGDSALYLCASSLEAGGWTEAFFGQGTRLTVV.

The chain couples TRBV7-2 to TRBJ1-1; 9 nucleotides align to TRBD1. Germline lookup yields CDR1 SGHTA and CDR2 FQGNSA. The V segment lost 6 bases and the J segment 6 bases; nucleotides outside the gene matches: 5. The CDR3 has 13 residues. The CDR3 here is CASRGQGVSEAFF. Written as DNA, the CDR3 is TGTGCCAGCAGGGGACAGGGAGTTTCTGAAGCTTTCTTT.

The genes are TRBV5-5 and TRBJ1-1, with 9 bases aligning to TRBD1. With 4 bases clipped from V and 0 bases from J, the junction kept 4 bases outside the gene matches. The CDR3 sequence is 15 residues long. Looked up from germline, CDR1 is SGHKS and CDR2 is YYEKEE (reference sequence). The CDR3 is CASSRNRGLNTEAFF. DNA of the CDR3: TGTGCCAGCAGCCGGAACAGGGGGCTGAACACTGAAGCTTTCTTT.